This TCR beta chain was captured in a study of T cell repertoires in cytomegalovirus infection. Study-wide context: Indicated by public TCR beta signatures were CMV infection and matching HLA type.

TCRdb reprocessed the reads via MiXCR and lists one record per CDR3 protein. The table records around 430,000 distinct CDR3 sequences, approximately 42% of them present only once. Germline-derived CDR1 and CDR2 are DFQATT and SNEGSKA (reference sequence). J lost 0 bases, V lost 7 bases, and 4 bases had no gene match. This CDR3 is 13 amino acids long. Of note for this clonotype: Its antigen is unidentified.

The sample was cultured PBMCs, taken from culture after CMV antigen stimulation. The chain uses TRBV20-1 and TRBJ2-5, with 8 bases matching TRBD1. This receptor was identified in a human donor in good health (CMV status not recorded). Some clones in this sample may be carry-over from other donors' samples. CDR3 nucleotide sequence: TGCAGTGGAGGACAGGGATACCAAGAGACCCAGTACTTC. It codes for CSGGQGYQETQYF.